This passage covers 16 T cell receptor beta chains from one sample sequenced in a study of molecular identifiers for immune sequencing clone quantification. In TCRdb, the PCR reads were re-called with MiXCR into one record per CDR3 protein. The sample gives 460,000 or so distinct CDR3 sequences, about a fifth of which show up once; more than 0.8% is in the top ten. The sequencing input was naive CD8+ T cells from blood, with Jurkat cell RNA spiked in. Specified subset: FACS-sorted CD8+CD4-CCR7+CD45RA+ naive T cells. Receptor source: a human donor in good health. Some libraries in this study had Jurkat cell RNA spiked in.

V and J are TRBV4-3 and TRBJ1-1; D is uncertain. The V gene's germline CDR1 is LGHNA and CDR2 YSLEER. The CDR3 consists of 13 residues. V was clipped by 1 base and J by 5 bases, with 8 bases between them. Written as DNA, the CDR3 is TGCGCCAGCAGCCAAGGGATGGCAACTGAAGCTTTCTTT. Encoded protein: CASSQGMATEAFF.

On this clonotype: The junction does not match germline at one end; this may be a read error. The CDR3 sequence is CASSPRGGDTLYF. The CDR3, as DNA: TGTGCCAGCAGCCCAAGGGGAGGTGATACGCTGTATTTT. The V gene is TRBV7-2, the J gene TRBJ2-3, with a weak D call TRBD2 (6 bases). The germline gives CDR1 SGHTA, CDR2 FQGNSA. The length of the CDR3 is 13 residues.

This sequence joins TRBV2 and TRBJ2-3, with D unclear. V dropped 6 bases and J dropped 4 bases, with 8 bases sitting between them. Germline V gives CDR1 SNHLY, CDR2 FYNNEI. CDR3 length equals 12 residues. The CDR3 nucleotides are TGTGCCAGCAGAGGGCAGGCAGATACGCAGTATTTT. It specifies CASRGQADTQYF. Based on the CDR3 plus reference TRBV2 and TRBJ2-3, the full variable domain is EPEVTQTPSHQVTQMGQEVILRCVPISNHLYFYWYRQILGQKVEFLVSFYNNEISEKSEIFDDQFSVERPDGSNFTLKIRSTKLEDSAMYFCASRGQADTQYFGPGTRLTVL.

This clonotype occurred many times. This chain joins TRBV20-1 and TRBJ2-1; D assignment may be TRBD1 or TRBD2 (5 bases each). Between the trimmed V and J ends, which lost 3 bases and 5 bases, there was a span of 14 bases. CDR3 length: 14 amino acids. CDR1 and CDR2 (germline): DFQATT, SNEGSKA (reference sequence). The CDR3 here is CSASGAVGHNEQFF. The CDR3, as DNA: TGCAGTGCTAGCGGGGCTGTGGGGCACAATGAGCAGTTCTTC.

This clonotype was counted a few times. The genes are TRBV6-4 and TRBJ2-5, with D perhaps TRBD1 (5 bases). The CDR3 covers 13 residues. Germline loops: CDR1 MRHNA, CDR2 SNTAGT. V lost 6 bases, J lost 3 bases, and 11 bases lay in between. For the CDR3, the DNA is TGTGCCAGCAGCGAAAGGGGAAAAGAGACCCAGTACTTC. Its protein product is CASSERGKETQYF.

This clonotype was recorded only once. The chain employs TRBV20-1 and TRBJ2-7; 7 bases fit TRBD1. The CDR3 runs 13 residues. V was clipped by 2 bases and J by 3 bases; unmatched bases: 4. Germline CDR1 and CDR2: DFQATT and SNEGSKA (reference sequence). CDR3 region: CSARISGGYEQYF. The CDR3 DNA sequence: TGCAGTGCTAGAATATCAGGGGGCTACGAGCAGTACTTC.

This clonotype was observed a single time. A much more abundant neighbour one base away suggests this may be a read error. The chain recombines TRBV5-1 with TRBJ2-7, with 10 bases matching TRBD2. The CDR3 length is 16 residues. CDR1 is SGHRS and CDR2 is YFSETQ in the germline V gene. CDR3 DNA sequence: TGCGCCAGCAGCTTGGCTAGCGGGGGACCAGCGTACGAGCGGTACTTC. The encoded protein is CASSLASGGPAYERYF.

This clonotype was detected a few times. V and J are TRBV6-1 and TRBJ2-7; D gene ambiguous. The CDR3 extends over 17 amino acids. Germline lookup yields CDR1 MNHNS and CDR2 SASEGT. Trimming removed 4 bases from V and 3 bases from J, with 22 bases in between. The CDR3 DNA is TGTGCCAGCAGTGTTCCCCTAGTGGGCGCCGCATTCTACGAGCAGTACTTC. Its protein product is CASSVPLVGAAFYEQYF.

Points on this clonotype: A read error may explain this, as a much larger clone is one base away. As DNA, the CDR3 is TGTGCCAGCAGCTACTCCGGGACTAGCTGGAGTTGGTATACGCAGTATTTT. It translates to CASSYSGTSWSWYTQYF. The chain employs TRBV5-4 and TRBJ2-3; 9 nucleotides agree with TRBD2. The CDR3 contains 17 residues. V shed 3 bases, J shed 7 bases, and the junction held 15 bases outside the gene matches. The germline gives CDR1 SGHNT, CDR2 YYREEE (reference sequence).

This clonotype has at least ten counts. Written as DNA, the CDR3 is TGTGCCACCAGTGACCGGGACGGTCCGGGGGAGACCCAGTACTTC. Translating it yields CATSDRDGPGETQYF. This chain connects TRBV24-1 to TRBJ2-5; D may match TRBD1 or TRBD2 (5 bases each). The CDR3 has 15 residues. Trimming removed 4 bases from V and 5 bases from J, with 16 bases in between. Germline CDR1 KGHDR, CDR2 SFDVKD.

This chain joins TRBV4-1 and TRBJ2-7, with TRBD1 identical over 9 bases. Germline trimming cut 4 bases from V and 4 bases from J; bases unmatched to any gene: 8. In germline, CDR1 is MGHRA, CDR2 YSYEKL. CDR3 size: 15 residues. CDR3 nucleotide sequence: TGCGCCAGCAGCCTGGGGGGGACAGGGAATTACGAGCAGTACTTC. Protein sequence: CASSLGGTGNYEQYF.

This clonotype turned up a few times. V gene TRBV24-1 combines with J gene TRBJ1-5, with 7 bases fitting TRBD1. CDR3 length: 14 amino acids. With 4 bases clipped from V and 7 bases from J, the junction kept 6 bases outside the gene matches. The germline V gene has CDR1 KGHDR and CDR2 SFDVKD. Here the CDR3 DNA reads TGTGCCACCAGTGACCAGGGGGGGTACCAGCCCCAGCATTTT. It specifies CATSDQGGYQPQHF.

The rearrangement uses TRBV28 and TRBJ2-2; D ambiguous. Trimming took 6 bases from V and 6 from J, leaving 11 bases between them. The V gene's germline CDR1 is MDHEN and CDR2 SYDVKM. CDR3 length: 13 residues. Here the CDR3 DNA reads TGTGCCAGCAGCCCCCACCTCTCCGGGGAGCTGTTTTTT. This translates into CASSPHLSGELFF.

The CDR3 DNA follows: TGTGCCAGCCCGGGGGGACAGAGCTCTGGAAACACCATATATTTT. Its translation: CASPGGQSSGNTIYF. The J gene is TRBJ1-3, the V gene TRBV21-1; the table's TRBD1 call for D was not verified on the DNA. TRBV21-1 is tagged as a pseudogene. The CDR3 is 15 amino acids.

The V and J genes are TRBV27 and TRBJ2-7, with TRBD2 identical over 9 bases. The junction had 5 bases not matched to a gene; V was cut back by 3 bases and J by 5 bases. The germline V gene has CDR1 MNHEY and CDR2 SMNVEV (reference sequence). The CDR3 contains 14 residues. In DNA form, the CDR3 reads TGTGCCAGCAGTTTCGGTAGCGGGAGACACGAGCAGTACTTC. Its protein product is CASSFGSGRHEQYF.

The DNA for the CDR3 is TGTGCCAGCAGCTTAGCACGCCAGGGGATGACCGGGGAGCTGTTTTTT. Its translation is CASSLARQGMTGELFF. This sequence joins TRBV7-9 and TRBJ2-2, with D perhaps TRBD1 (6 bases). The V end lost 0 bases, the J end lost 5 bases, and 13 bases lay between the germline ends. The CDR3 covers 16 residues. The germline V gene encodes CDR1 SEHNR and CDR2 FQNEAQ (reference sequence).